This TCR beta chain derives from a study of Ad26.COV2.S vaccination and SARS-CoV-2 variants. In the study overall: Trial arm assignment for the donor was COV1001 Ad26.COV2.S.

Germline loops: CDR1 MDHEN, CDR2 SYDVKM. Between the trimmed V and J ends, which lost 4 bases and 7 bases, there was a span of 9 bases. The CDR3 is made up of 12 amino acids. Indicated treatment: around 19 received Ad26.COV2.S at low or high dose, single or two shots; about 5 received placebo; per-sample allocation not given. Day 63 following the first vaccine or placebo injection was when the samples were taken. The data were produced by immunoSEQ multiplex PCR, yet TCRdb's version contains in-frame clones alone and is incomplete. Of a few hundred thousand clones detected, 80% to 95% appear once; the ten largest clones hold less than 15%.

This chain links TRBV28 with TRBJ2-3, with no clear D. This TCR was sampled from a person aged 18-65 years who received the Ad26.COV2.S COVID-19 vaccine or a placebo. The sequencing used peripheral blood, collected in a trial of Ad26.COV2.S vaccine versus placebo. The CDR3: CASSSRRHTQYF. The CDR3 DNA is TGTGCCAGCAGTTCGAGGCGCCATACGCAGTATTTT.